The 22 T cell receptor beta chains given below trace back to one sample, sequenced in a study of glioma-infiltrating T cells after dendritic cell vaccination. Some clones are missing from TCRdb's copy, which holds only in-frame ones; the method was immunoSEQ multiplex PCR. This table has tens of thousands of clones, 75% to 90% appearing once. Time point denoted: after dendritic cell vaccination, including at tumor progression/relapse. The starting material was blood, obtained after dendritic cell vaccination. The receptor source for this set is a human donor with glioblastoma.

This sequence joins TRBV7-6 and TRBJ2-7, with TRBD2 matching over 8 bases. The CDR3 loop spans 15 amino acids. Per germline, CDR1 SGHVS and CDR2 FNYEAQ. V lost 5 bases to trimming and J lost 0 bases; unmatched junction nucleotides: 6. CDR3 loop: CASSRGSGSSYEQYF. The DNA of the CDR3 is TGTGCCAGCAGCCGGGGCAGCGGGAGCTCCTACGAGCAGTACTTC.

This clone was seen just once. The chain has TRBV5-4 and TRBJ1-1, with D possibly being TRBD1 (6 bases). Looked up from germline, CDR1 is SGHNT and CDR2 is YYREEE (reference sequence). The CDR3 runs to 15 residues. V lost 3 bases, J lost 0 bases, and 12 bases lay in between. CDR3 in DNA: TGTGCCAGCAGCTCCTTCACAGGGATGAACACTGAAGCTTTCTTT. This codes for CASSSFTGMNTEAFF.

This clone was picked up one time. The genes are TRBV9 and TRBJ2-1; 7 positions agree with TRBD1. The germline gives CDR1 SGDLS, CDR2 YYNGEE. The CDR3 has 15 amino acids. V lost 4 bases to trimming and J lost 4 bases; unmatched junction nucleotides: 8. The CDR3 DNA reads as TGTGCCAGCAGCACCTCCGGGACAGAATACAATGAGCAGTTCTTC. Residues: CASSTSGTEYNEQFF.

The chain employs TRBV7-3 and TRBJ1-1; D is undetermined. The ends were cut back, 5 bases at V and 3 bases at J, with 13 bases in the middle. Looked up from germline, CDR1 is SGHTA and CDR2 is FQGTGA. This CDR3 has 14 residues. The CDR3 region is CASSRKAGDTEAFF. CDR3 DNA: TGTGCCAGCAGCCGAAAGGCCGGGGACACTGAAGCTTTCTTT.

The genes are TRBV6-6 and TRBJ1-2; maybe TRBD1 (6 bases). The CDR3 totals 15 residues. CDR1 is MNHNY, CDR2 SVGAGI, per germline (reference sequence). V dropped 1 base and J dropped 1 base, with 10 bases sitting between them. This CDR3 is CASSYYHRDNYGYTF. CDR3 in DNA: TGTGCCAGCAGTTACTACCACAGGGATAACTATGGCTACACCTTC.

This chain links TRBV7-2 with TRBJ2-7; tentative D call: TRBD2 (5 bases). This CDR3 spans 15 amino acids. V lost 5 bases and J lost 4, with 18 bases in between. Germline V gene lookup returns CDR1 SGHTA and CDR2 FQGNSA. This CDR3 is CASSPLGSRTYEQYF. CDR3 DNA: TGTGCCAGCAGCCCCCTGGGTAGCAGGACTTACGAGCAGTACTTC.

The rearrangement joins TRBV13 to TRBJ1-5; D is ambiguous. The length of the CDR3 is 16 residues. Germline-derived CDR1 and CDR2 are PRHDT and FYEKMQ (reference sequence). Between the trimmed V and J ends, which lost 2 bases and 0 bases, there was a span of 11 bases. The CDR3 loop is CASSLKWQDSNQPQHF. CDR3 coding DNA: TGTGCCAGCAGCTTAAAATGGCAGGATAGCAATCAGCCCCAGCATTTT. Combining the CDR3 with reference TRBV13 and TRBJ1-5 gives the whole variable domain AAGVIQSPRHLIKEKRETATLKCYPIPRHDTVYWYQQGPGQDPQFLISFYEKMQSDKGSIPDRFSAQQFSDYHSELNMSSLELGDSALYFCASSLKWQDSNQPQHFGDGTRLSIL.

V is TRBV5-1 and J is TRBJ2-7, with a possible D match to TRBD1 (6 bases). The CDR3 sequence is 16 residues long. Germline V gene lookup returns CDR1 SGHRS and CDR2 YFSETQ. V was shortened by 0 bases and J by 2 bases, with 15 bases between the two germline ends. This CDR3 is CASSLEWGPGTYEQYF. The CDR3 DNA follows: TGCGCCAGCAGCTTGGAATGGGGGCCAGGGACCTACGAGCAGTACTTC.

J is TRBJ2-3 and V is TRBV1; the table names TRBD2, a call not compared with the DNA. TRBV1 is tagged as a pseudogene. The CDR3 spans 14 residues. As DNA, the CDR3 is TGCACCAGCAGCCAAGATGGGAGAGCTAGATCGCAGTATTTT. Protein product: CTSSQDGRARSQYF.

This chain joins TRBV7-2 and TRBJ2-3; no definite D call. Looked up from germline, CDR1 is SGHTA and CDR2 is FQGNSA. The ends were cut back, 5 bases at V and 10 bases at J, with 16 bases in the middle. This CDR3 comprises 13 residues. Written as DNA, the CDR3 is TGTGCCAGCAGCCTTAGATCCAGCGCTGCGCAGTATTTT. This sequence encodes CASSLRSSAAQYF.

The genes are TRBV5-1 and TRBJ2-7, with 8 bases matching TRBD1. In germline, CDR1 is SGHRS, CDR2 YFSETQ. The V gene end was trimmed by 4 bases and the J gene end by 2 bases; junction bases not matched to a gene: 11. CDR3 length: 16 residues. The CDR3 bases are TGCGCCAGCAGCCCACGGCCAGGACAGGGTGCCTACGAGCAGTACTTC. This encodes CASSPRPGQGAYEQYF. Variable domain in full (rest from reference TRBV5-1 and TRBJ2-7): KAGVTQTPRYLIKTRGQQVTLSCSPISGHRSVSWYQQTPGQGLQFLFEYFSETQRNKGNFPGRFSGRQFSNSRSEMNVSTLELGDSALYLCASSPRPGQGAYEQYFGPGTRLTVT.

The rearrangement joins TRBV5-1 to TRBJ2-7, with TRBD2 matching over 12 bases. Germline CDR1 and CDR2: SGHRS and YFSETQ. CDR3 length: 17 residues. The J segment lost 5 bases and the V segment lost 4 bases, leaving 13 bases of the junction unmatched. CDR3 region: CASSPYLAGGSSNEQYF. CDR3 nucleotides: TGCGCCAGCAGCCCGTACCTAGCGGGAGGGAGTTCTAACGAGCAGTACTTC.

The rearrangement uses TRBV7-9 and TRBJ1-2; no definite D call. The V gene lost 1 base and the J gene lost 4 bases, with 10 bases spanning the gap. CDR3 size: 14 residues. Germline values: CDR1 SEHNR, CDR2 FQNEAQ (reference sequence). The CDR3 spells CASSLDYNSYGYTF. The CDR3 DNA sequence: TGTGCCAGCAGCTTAGATTACAATTCCTATGGCTACACCTTC.

The rearrangement uses TRBV2 and TRBJ1-2; a weak D match, TRBD1 (6 bases). CDR3 length: 14 amino acids. The V gene's germline CDR1 is SNHLY and CDR2 FYNNEI. Trimming took off 5 bases at V and 4 bases at J, with 14 bases between the two ends. The CDR3 sequence: CASSSTQGSYGYTF. In DNA form, the CDR3 reads TGTGCCAGCAGTTCTACACAGGGTAGCTATGGCTACACCTTC.

The chain carries TRBV6-5 and TRBJ2-1, with 9 bases fitting TRBD1. The ends lost 4 bases at V and 3 bases at J; junction bases unmatched: 4. This CDR3 has 15 residues. Germline V gives CDR1 MNHEY, CDR2 SVGAGI. In nucleotides, the CDR3 is TGTGCCAGCAGTTTCAGGACAGGGGACTACAATGAGCAGTTCTTC. This codes for CASSFRTGDYNEQFF.

The chain couples TRBV19 to TRBJ1-2, with D possibly matching TRBD1 (5 bases). CDR3 size: 12 residues. Germline V gene sequence: CDR1 LNHDA, CDR2 SQIVND (reference sequence). V lost 5 bases and J lost 4, with 8 bases in between. DNA of the CDR3: TGTGCCAGTAGTGGGCAGGGCTATGGCTACACCTTC. This sequence encodes CASSGQGYGYTF.

The genes are TRBV28 and TRBJ1-1; 7 bases fit TRBD1. CDR1 MDHEN and CDR2 SYDVKM come from the germline V gene. There are 15 residues in the CDR3. Trimming cost V 7 bases and J 0 bases; bases outside gene matches: 8. This CDR3 is CASIGGTAMNTEAFF. In DNA form, the CDR3 reads TGTGCCAGCATAGGCGGGACAGCCATGAACACTGAAGCTTTCTTT. Using reference TRBV28 and TRBJ1-1 for the parts outside the CDR3, the full variable domain is DVKVTQSSRYLVKRTGEKVFLECVQDMDHENMFWYRQDPGLGLRLIYFSYDVKMKEKGDIPEGYSVSREKKERFSLILESASTNQTSMYLCASIGGTAMNTEAFFGQGTRLTVV.

This clone was observed once. V usage is TRBV5-1 and J usage is TRBJ1-2; 7 bases match TRBD1. Germline-derived CDR1 and CDR2 are SGHRS and YFSETQ. V lost 4 bases and J lost 6; bases outside the gene matches: 9. The CDR3 extends over 14 amino acids. The CDR3 loop is CASSPGTVDDGYTF. The CDR3 DNA reads TGCGCCAGCAGCCCCGGGACAGTGGACGATGGCTACACCTTC.

This chain connects TRBV6-5 to TRBJ1-3, with D hard to call. Trimming took 6 bases from V and 3 from J, leaving 15 bases between them. Germline CDR1 is MNHEY and CDR2 is SVGAGI. The length of the CDR3 is 15 residues. In nucleotides, the CDR3 is TGTGCCAGCAGGCCCAGGTACCTCGGTGGAAACACCATATATTTT. It encodes CASRPRYLGGNTIYF.

The CDR3, as DNA: TGTGCCAGCTCACCGACAGGGAGCGGCACAGATACGCAGTATTTT. Protein sequence: CASSPTGSGTDTQYF. The rearrangement uses TRBV18 and TRBJ2-3; TRBD1 aligns across 7 bases. The trim removed 3 bases at V and 1 base at J, leaving 4 bases unmatched. The CDR3 covers 15 residues. Per the germline V gene, CDR1 is KGHSH and CDR2 is LQKENI.

The CDR3 here is CASSGATGAPYEQYF. The CDR3 coding sequence is TGCGCCAGCAGCGGAGCGACAGGGGCCCCCTACGAGCAGTACTTC. This chain links TRBV5-1 with TRBJ2-7, with 8 bases aligning to TRBD1. This CDR3 has 15 amino acids. V was pared by 4 bases and J by 2 bases, with 8 bases of the junction left unmatched. Germline V gene data show CDR1 as SGHRS and CDR2 as YFSETQ.

The CDR3 is CASSSGQRGTEAFF. The CDR3 DNA sequence: TGTGCCAGCAGCTCGGGACAGCGGGGGACTGAAGCTTTCTTT. This rearrangement joins TRBV5-6 to TRBJ1-1; 7 positions agree with TRBD1. Trimming removed 3 bases from V and 5 bases from J; junction bases left unmatched: 7. The CDR3 consists of 14 residues. The V gene's germline CDR1 is SGHDT and CDR2 YYEEEE.